This record covers a single TCR beta chain. The antigen is unknown. The length of the CDR3 is 14 residues. Trimming left V 4 bases short and J 3 bases short, with 10 bases between. CDR1 and CDR2 from the germline V gene are KGHSH and LQKENI. CD45RA+ naive and CD45RA-negative memory subsets were separated from CD4+ cells. Repertoires were generated with immunoSEQ multiplex PCR, while TCRdb's copy carries only in-frame clones and drops some. The data contain 400,000 to 600,000 clones, about 96% of them singletons. The sample belongs to a study of shared clonotypes between healthy human individuals. Study findings and constraints: Naive CD4 clonotype sharing across several donors was approximately 5.2%.

This chain connects TRBV18 to TRBJ1-5, with D possibly matching TRBD1 (6 bases). Sequencing was done on a sample of naive CD4+ T cells sorted from blood. Subset: CD45RA+ positively selected. The TCR sequence derives from a woman aged 25-40 years in good health. The CDR3 here is CASSQGQNNQPQHF. CDR3 nucleotide sequence: TGTGCCAGCTCACAAGGACAGAACAATCAGCCCCAGCATTTT.